This T cell receptor (beta chain) was identified during a study of T cell clonality in common variable immunodeficiency. Study-level points and caveats: Compared with healthy controls, CVID subjects showed increased TCRbeta clonality, mostly in about a third. CVID patient heterogeneity limited repertoire-clinical complication correlations. Fewer deletions and N-nucleotide insertions were reportedly seen in common variable immunodeficiency TCR beta sequences.

Germline V gene data show CDR1 as SGHRS and CDR2 as YFSETQ. J gave up 0 bases and V 4 bases, and 8 bases lay outside the gene matches. The CDR3 totals 16 residues. Generated by immunoSEQ multiplex PCR, the TCRdb table keeps only in-frame clones and is missing some. In total the sample includes more than 65,000 clones, none of them seen once. This clone was counted ten times or more. The antigen remains undetermined. The CDR3 end falls 3 residues outside the read, so it is completed with the germline J gene. The sequencing sample was made of peripheral blood mononuclear cells. The TCR comes from a person aged 18 to 75 in good health. The rearrangement links TRBV5-1 to TRBJ2-5; 8 bases agree with TRBD2. CDR3 loop: CASSLVLAENQETQYF. The DNA read from the CDR3 is TGCGCCAGCAGCCTAGTACTAGCGGAAAACCAAGAGACC.